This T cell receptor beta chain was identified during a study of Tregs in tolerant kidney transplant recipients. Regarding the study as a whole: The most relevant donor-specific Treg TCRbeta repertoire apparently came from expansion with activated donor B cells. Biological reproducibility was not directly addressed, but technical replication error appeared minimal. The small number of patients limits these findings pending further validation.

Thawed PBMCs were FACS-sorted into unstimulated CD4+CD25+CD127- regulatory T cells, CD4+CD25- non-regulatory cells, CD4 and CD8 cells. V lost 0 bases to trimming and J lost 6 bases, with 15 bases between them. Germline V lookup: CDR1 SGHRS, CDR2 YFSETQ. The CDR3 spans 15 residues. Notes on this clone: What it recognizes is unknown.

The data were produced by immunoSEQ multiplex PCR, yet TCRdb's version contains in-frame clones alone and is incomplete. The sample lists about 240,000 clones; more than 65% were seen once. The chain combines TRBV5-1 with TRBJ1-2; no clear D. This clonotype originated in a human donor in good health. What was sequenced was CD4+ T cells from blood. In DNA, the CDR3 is TGCGCCAGCAGCTTGGGGACTTATAGCGGGCATGGCTACACCTTC. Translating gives CASSLGTYSGHGYTF.